These 3 T cell receptor beta chains were sequenced from one sample in a study of T cell responses to AZD1222 COVID-19 vaccine. Produced via immunoSEQ multiplex PCR; TCRdb's table is partial and in-frame only. The repertoire has tens of thousands of clones, more than 90% of them found once; the top ten carry 4.2%. Sample: peripheral blood, taken on day 0 of AZD1222 vaccination. The source is an adult in good health.

The V call is TRBV10-3, the J call TRBJ2-1, with 13 bases identical to TRBD2. The CDR3 is 16 residues long. Germline CDR1 and CDR2: ENHRY and SYGVKD. With 4 bases clipped from V and 8 bases from J, the junction kept 8 bases outside the gene matches. The CDR3 sequence is CAISGSGTSGTDEQFF. The CDR3 DNA reads as TGTGCCATCAGTGGATCCGGGACTAGCGGGACGGATGAGCAGTTCTTC.

The chain uses TRBV2 and TRBJ2-7, with 7 bases identical to TRBD1. The ends lost 7 bases at V and 2 bases at J; junction bases unmatched: 8. Germline CDR1 is SNHLY and CDR2 is FYNNEI. The CDR3 runs to 14 residues. The DNA of the CDR3 is TGTGCCAGCACCATCGGACAGGAAACCTACGAGCAGTACTTC. Residues: CASTIGQETYEQYF.

The CDR3 spells CASSLDGVSEAFF. In DNA, the CDR3 is TGTGCCAGCAGCTTAGATGGGGTCTCTGAAGCTTTCTTT. The rearrangement joins TRBV7-9 to TRBJ1-1; D is unresolved. This CDR3 is built from 13 residues. The germline V gene encodes CDR1 SEHNR and CDR2 FQNEAQ (reference sequence). V lost 1 base, J lost 6 bases, and 9 bases lay in between.